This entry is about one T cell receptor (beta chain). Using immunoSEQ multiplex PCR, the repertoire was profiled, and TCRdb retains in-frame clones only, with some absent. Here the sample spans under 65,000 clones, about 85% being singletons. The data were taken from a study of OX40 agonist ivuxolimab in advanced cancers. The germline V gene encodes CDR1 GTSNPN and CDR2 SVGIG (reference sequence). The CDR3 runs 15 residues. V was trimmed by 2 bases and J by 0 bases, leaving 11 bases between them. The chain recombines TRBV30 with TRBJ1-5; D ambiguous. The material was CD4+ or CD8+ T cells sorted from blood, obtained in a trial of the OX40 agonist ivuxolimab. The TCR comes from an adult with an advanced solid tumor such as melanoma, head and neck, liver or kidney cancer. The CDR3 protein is CAWSPPSSSNQPQHF. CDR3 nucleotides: TGTGCCTGGAGTCCTCCCTCAAGTAGCAATCAGCCCCAGCATTTT.